This T cell receptor beta chain was documented in a study of early T cells in non-severe SARS-CoV-2 infection. This CDR3 is 12 amino acids long. Per the germline V gene, CDR1 is ENHRY and CDR2 is SYGVKD. After removal of 7 bases from V and 5 bases from J, the junction contained 3 bases not matched to a gene. General study findings and limits: Matching against VDJdb likely underestimated virus-specific expansions, favoring anti-spike CD8.

This clonotype was counted between two and nine times. Its antigen is not known. Unique molecular identifiers were attached to individual cDNA molecules. One entry per CDR3 protein, called by TCRdb with MiXCR from the 5' RACE reads. The sample records approximately 35,000 distinct CDR3 sequences, roughly 4.2% being singletons. The V gene is TRBV10-3, the J gene TRBJ1-2; 8 positions agree with TRBD1. The TCR comes from an adult who was a healthcare worker with PCR-confirmed SARS-CoV-2 infection or an uninfected control (not recorded which). The sample taken for sequencing was whole blood. The CDR3 DNA sequence: TGTGCCATCAAGGACAGGGATTATGGCTACACCTTC. Its protein is CAIKDRDYGYTF.